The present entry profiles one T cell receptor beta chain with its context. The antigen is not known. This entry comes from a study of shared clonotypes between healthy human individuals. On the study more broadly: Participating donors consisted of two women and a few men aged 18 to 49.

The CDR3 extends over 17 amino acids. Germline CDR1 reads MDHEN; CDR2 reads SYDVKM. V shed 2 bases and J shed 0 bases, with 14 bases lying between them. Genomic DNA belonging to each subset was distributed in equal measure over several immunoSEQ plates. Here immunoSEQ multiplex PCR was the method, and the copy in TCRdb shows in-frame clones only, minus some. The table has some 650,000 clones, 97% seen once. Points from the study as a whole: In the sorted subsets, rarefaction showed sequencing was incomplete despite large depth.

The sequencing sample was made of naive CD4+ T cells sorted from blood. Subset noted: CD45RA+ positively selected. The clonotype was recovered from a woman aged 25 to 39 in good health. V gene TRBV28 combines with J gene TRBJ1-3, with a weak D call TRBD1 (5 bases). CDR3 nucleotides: TGTGCCAGCAGTTTACAACCCCCGACAGTCTCTGGAAACACCATATATTTT. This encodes CASSLQPPTVSGNTIYF. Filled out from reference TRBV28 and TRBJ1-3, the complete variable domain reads DVKVTQSSRYLVKRTGEKVFLECVQDMDHENMFWYRQDPGLGLRLIYFSYDVKMKEKGDIPEGYSVSREKKERFSLILESASTNQTSMYLCASSLQPPTVSGNTIYFGEGSWLTVV.